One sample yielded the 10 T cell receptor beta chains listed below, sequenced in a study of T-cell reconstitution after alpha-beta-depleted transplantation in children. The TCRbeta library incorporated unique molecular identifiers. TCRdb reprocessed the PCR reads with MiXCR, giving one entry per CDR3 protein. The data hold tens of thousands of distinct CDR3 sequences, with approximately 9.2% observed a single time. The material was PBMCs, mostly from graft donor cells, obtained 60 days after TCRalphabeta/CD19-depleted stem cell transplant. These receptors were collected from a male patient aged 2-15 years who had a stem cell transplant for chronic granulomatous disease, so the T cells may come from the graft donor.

DNA of the CDR3: TGCGCCAGCAGCCAAGGCGCCTCCTACAATGAGCAGTTCTTC. Translated, it gives CASSQGASYNEQFF. The chain uses TRBV4-3 and TRBJ2-1, with unresolved D. The germline gives CDR1 LGHNA, CDR2 YSLEER. V was pared by 1 base and J by 0 bases, with 4 bases between. The CDR3 totals 14 residues.

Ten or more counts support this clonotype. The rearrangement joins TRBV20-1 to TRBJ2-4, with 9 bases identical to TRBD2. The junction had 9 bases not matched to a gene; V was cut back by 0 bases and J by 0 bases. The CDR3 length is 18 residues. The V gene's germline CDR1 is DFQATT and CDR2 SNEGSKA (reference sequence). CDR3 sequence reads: CSARDAAGGRGAKNIQYF. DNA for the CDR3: TGCAGTGCTAGAGACGCGGCGGGAGGGAGGGGAGCCAAAAACATTCAGTACTTC.

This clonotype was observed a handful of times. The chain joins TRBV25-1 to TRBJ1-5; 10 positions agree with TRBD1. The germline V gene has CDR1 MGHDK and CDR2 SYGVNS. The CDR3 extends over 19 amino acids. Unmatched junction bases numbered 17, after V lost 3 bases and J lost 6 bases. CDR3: CASSDWDRGKRKGSQPQHF. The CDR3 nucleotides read TGTGCCAGCAGTGATTGGGACAGGGGAAAACGAAAGGGAAGTCAGCCCCAGCATTTT.

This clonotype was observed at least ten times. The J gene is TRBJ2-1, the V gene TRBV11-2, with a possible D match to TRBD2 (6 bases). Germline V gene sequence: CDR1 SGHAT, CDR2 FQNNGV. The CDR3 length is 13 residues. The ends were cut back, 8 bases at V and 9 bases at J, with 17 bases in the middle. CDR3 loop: CASGRGNRGEQFF. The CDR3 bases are TGTGCCAGCGGCCGGGGGAATCGGGGTGAGCAGTTCTTC.

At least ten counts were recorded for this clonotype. The CDR3 coding sequence is TGTGCCATCAGTGGGGGCTACGAGCAGTACTTC. Its protein is CAISGGYEQYF. The V call is TRBV10-3, the J call TRBJ2-7; D not certain. Germline V CDR1 and CDR2: ENHRY, SYGVKD. The CDR3 consists of 11 residues. Deletions cut 4 bases from V and 3 bases from J, with 4 bases between.

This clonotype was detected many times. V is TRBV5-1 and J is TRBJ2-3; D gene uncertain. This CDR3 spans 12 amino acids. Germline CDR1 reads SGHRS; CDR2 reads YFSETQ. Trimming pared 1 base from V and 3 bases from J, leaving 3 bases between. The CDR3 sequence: CASSLSTDTQYF. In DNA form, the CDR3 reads TGCGCCAGCAGCTTGTCAACAGATACGCAGTATTTT.

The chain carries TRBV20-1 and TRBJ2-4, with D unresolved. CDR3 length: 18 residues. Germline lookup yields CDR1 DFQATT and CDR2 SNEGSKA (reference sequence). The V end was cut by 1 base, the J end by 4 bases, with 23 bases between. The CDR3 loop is CSARVFFKYNHKKNIQYF. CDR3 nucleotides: TGCAGTGCTAGAGTTTTTTTCAAATACAACCACAAGAAAAACATTCAGTACTTC.

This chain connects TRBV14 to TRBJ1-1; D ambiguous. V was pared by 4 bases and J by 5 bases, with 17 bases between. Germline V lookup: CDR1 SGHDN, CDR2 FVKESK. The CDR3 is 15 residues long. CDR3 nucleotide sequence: TGTGCCAGCAGCCCCTTGGGAGCCCTGGGGACTGAAGCTTTCTTT. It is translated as CASSPLGALGTEAFF.

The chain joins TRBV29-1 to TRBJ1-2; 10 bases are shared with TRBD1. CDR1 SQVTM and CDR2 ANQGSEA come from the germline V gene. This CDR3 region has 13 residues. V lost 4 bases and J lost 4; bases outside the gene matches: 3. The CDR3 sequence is CSVGTGGIYGYTF. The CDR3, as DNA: TGCAGCGTTGGGACAGGGGGAATCTATGGCTACACCTTC.

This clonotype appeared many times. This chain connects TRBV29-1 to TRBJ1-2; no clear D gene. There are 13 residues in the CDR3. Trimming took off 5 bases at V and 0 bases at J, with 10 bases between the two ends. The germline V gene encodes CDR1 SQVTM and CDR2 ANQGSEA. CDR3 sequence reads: CSVKSLANYGYTF. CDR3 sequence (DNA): TGCAGCGTTAAAAGTCTCGCTAACTATGGCTACACCTTC.